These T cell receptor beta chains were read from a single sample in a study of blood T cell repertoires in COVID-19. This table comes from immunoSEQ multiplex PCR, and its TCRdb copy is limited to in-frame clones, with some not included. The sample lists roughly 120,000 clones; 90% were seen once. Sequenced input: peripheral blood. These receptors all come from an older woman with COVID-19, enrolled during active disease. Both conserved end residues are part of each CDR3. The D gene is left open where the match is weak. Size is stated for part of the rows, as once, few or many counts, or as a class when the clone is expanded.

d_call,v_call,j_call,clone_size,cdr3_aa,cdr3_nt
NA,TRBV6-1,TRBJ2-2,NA,CASSETFRGELFF,TGTGCCAGCAGTGAGACTTTCCGCGGGGAGCTGTTTTTT
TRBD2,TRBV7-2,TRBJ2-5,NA,CASSLVTGGGAETQYF,TGTGCCAGCAGCTTAGTCACGGGGGGGGGCGCAGAGACCCAGTACTTC
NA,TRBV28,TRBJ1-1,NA,CASSTAVGKGDTEAFF,TGTGCCAGCAGTACCGCCGTCGGGAAGGGGGACACTGAAGCTTTCTTT
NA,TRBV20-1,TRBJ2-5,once,CSASPLTRQQETQYF,TGCAGTGCTAGTCCGCTAACTAGACAACAAGAGACCCAGTACTTC
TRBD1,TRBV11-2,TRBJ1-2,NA,CASSLGQDNYGYTF,TGTGCCAGCAGCTTGGGACAGGATAACTATGGCTACACCTTC
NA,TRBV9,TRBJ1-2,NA,CASSVGWENGYTF,TGTGCCAGCAGCGTTGGGTGGGAGAATGGCTACACCTTC
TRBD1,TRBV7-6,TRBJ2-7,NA,CASSQGQGLTYEQYF,TGTGCCAGCAGCCAGGGACAGGGGCTCACCTACGAGCAGTACTTC
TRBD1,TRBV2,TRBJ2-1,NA,CASSVDRVAYNEQFF,TGTGCCAGCAGTGTGGACAGGGTGGCCTACAATGAGCAGTTCTTC
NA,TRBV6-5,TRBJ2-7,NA,CASRTGQGYEQYF,TGTGCCAGCAGGACGGGACAAGGATACGAGCAGTACTTC
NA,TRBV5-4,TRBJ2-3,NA,CASSLGLLSTDTQYF,TGTGCCAGCAGCCTCGGGTTACTTAGCACAGATACGCAGTATTTT
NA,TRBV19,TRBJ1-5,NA,CASDSTGSAQPQHF,TGTGCCAGTGACTCCACAGGGTCTGCCCAGCCCCAGCATTTT
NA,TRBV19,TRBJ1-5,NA,CASSPQQGIGIYSNQPQHF,TGTGCCAGTAGTCCGCAACAGGGTATCGGGATATATAGCAATCAGCCCCAGCATTTT
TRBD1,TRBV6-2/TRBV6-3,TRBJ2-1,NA,CASSYSLSGTGYHNEQFF,TGTGCCAGCAGTTACTCTCTCTCCGGGACAGGGTACCACAATGAGCAGTTCTTC
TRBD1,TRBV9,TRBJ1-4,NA,CASSPRQGTNEKLFF,TGTGCCAGCAGCCCTCGACAGGGGACTAATGAAAAACTGTTTTTT
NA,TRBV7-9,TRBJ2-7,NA,CASSFNYEQYF,TGTGCCAGCAGCTTCAACTACGAGCAGTACTTC
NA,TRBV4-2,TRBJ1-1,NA,CASSQEPREGTEAFF,TGTGCCAGCAGCCAAGAACCCAGGGAGGGCACTGAAGCTTTCTTT
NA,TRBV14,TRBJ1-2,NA,CASSQSGSGYTF,TGTGCCAGCAGCCAGTCGGGGAGTGGCTACACCTTC
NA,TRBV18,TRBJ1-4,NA,CASSPEKVVQGREKLFF,TGTGCCAGCTCACCCGAAAAAGTCGTGCAGGGTAGGGAAAAACTGTTTTTT
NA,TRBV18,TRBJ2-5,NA,CASSRGASDETQYF,TGTGCCAGCTCACGGGGCGCATCCGATGAGACCCAGTACTTC
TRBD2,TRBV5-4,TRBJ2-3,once,CASSLGGTSGDGTDTQYF,TGTGCCAGCAGCTTGGGCGGGACTAGCGGGGATGGGACAGATACGCAGTATTTT
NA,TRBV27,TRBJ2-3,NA,CASTSGDTQYF,TGTGCCAGCACCTCCGGAGATACGCAGTATTTT
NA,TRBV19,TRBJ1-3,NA,CASSISQGKRGNTIYF,TGTGCCAGTAGTATATCTCAGGGGAAGCGTGGAAACACCATATATTTT
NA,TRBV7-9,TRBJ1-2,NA,CASSLARTDQGYTF,TGTGCCAGCAGCTTAGCTCGGACAGACCAGGGCTACACCTTC
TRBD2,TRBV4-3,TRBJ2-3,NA,CASSPHLGASGGPEGTDTQYF,TGCGCCAGCAGCCCCCACCTCGGGGCTAGCGGGGGGCCCGAGGGCACAGATACGCAGTATTTT
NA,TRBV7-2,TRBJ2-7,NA,CASSLASSYEQYF,TGTGCCAGCAGCTTAGCCAGCTCCTACGAGCAGTACTTC
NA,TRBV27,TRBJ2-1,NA,CASSWRGGSEQFF,TGTGCCAGCAGTTGGAGGGGGGGGTCTGAGCAGTTCTTC
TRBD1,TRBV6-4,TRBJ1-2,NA,CASSRGQGGGYTF,TGTGCCAGCAGTAGAGGACAGGGGGGTGGCTACACCTTC
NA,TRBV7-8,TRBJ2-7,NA,CASSFGQSYEQYF,TGTGCCAGCAGCTTCGGACAGTCCTACGAGCAGTACTTC
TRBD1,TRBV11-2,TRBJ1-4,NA,CASSLGATGSNEKLFF,TGTGCCAGCAGCTTAGGAGCGACAGGGTCTAATGAAAAACTGTTTTTT
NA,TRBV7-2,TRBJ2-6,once,CASTPSGANVLTF,TGTGCCAGCACCCCATCTGGGGCCAACGTCCTGACTTTC
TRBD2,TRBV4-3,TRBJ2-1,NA,CASSQEYGGAGTNEQFF,TGCGCCAGCAGCCAAGAGTACGGGGGGGCGGGTACGAATGAGCAGTTCTTC
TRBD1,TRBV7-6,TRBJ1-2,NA,CASSLTVPGTAYGYTF,TGTGCCAGCAGCTTAACCGTACCCGGGACAGCTTATGGCTACACCTTC
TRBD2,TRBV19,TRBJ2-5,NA,CASSPIAGGTQETQYF,TGTGCCAGTAGTCCCATAGCGGGGGGTACTCAAGAGACCCAGTACTTC
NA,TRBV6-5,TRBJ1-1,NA,CASRDRGGNTEAFF,TGTGCCAGCAGGGATAGGGGGGGCAACACTGAAGCTTTCTTT